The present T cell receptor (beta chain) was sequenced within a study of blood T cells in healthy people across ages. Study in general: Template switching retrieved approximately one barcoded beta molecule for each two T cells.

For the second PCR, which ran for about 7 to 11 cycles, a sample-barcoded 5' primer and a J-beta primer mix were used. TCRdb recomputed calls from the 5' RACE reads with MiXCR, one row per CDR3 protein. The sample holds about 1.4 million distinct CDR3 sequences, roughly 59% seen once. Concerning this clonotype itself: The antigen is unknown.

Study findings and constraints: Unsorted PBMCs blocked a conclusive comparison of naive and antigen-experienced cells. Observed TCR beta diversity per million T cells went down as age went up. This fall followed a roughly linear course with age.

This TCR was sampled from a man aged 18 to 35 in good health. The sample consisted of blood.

The CDR3 DNA is TGTGCCAGCAGCCACCAACCGGGACAGGGGCCGTACATGAACACTGAAGCTTTCTTT. Translated, it gives CASSHQPGQGPYMNTEAFF. The V and J genes are TRBV2 and TRBJ1-1; 10 positions agree with TRBD1. The germline V gene has CDR1 SNHLY and CDR2 FYNNEI. CDR3 length equals 19 residues. J gave up 0 bases and V 6 bases, and 16 bases lay outside the gene matches.